Listed below are T cell receptor beta chains from one sample, sequenced in a study of circulating tumor DNA in untreated peripheral T-cell lymphoma. Measured with immunoSEQ multiplex PCR; TCRdb has only the in-frame clones, and not every one. The sample yields some 7,200 clones, approximately 62% seen once. The source material was tumor tissue. The origin of the receptors is a human donor with peripheral T-cell lymphoma. Each CDR3 is given with its conserved first and last residue. The order of the fields is J gene, D gene, V gene, clone size, CDR3 DNA, CDR3 protein. A D gene is named only where the DNA matches it firmly. Expanded clones are given a class, and other clones once, few, many or no size at all.

J: TRBJ2-3
D: TRBD2
V: TRBV25-1
size: once
DNA: TGTGCCAGCAGTGACCTAGCGGGTAACACAGATACGCAGTATTTT
CDR3: CASSDLAGNTDTQYF

J: TRBJ1-2
D: NA
V: TRBV28
size: few
DNA: TGTGCCAGCAGTTTAACCAGGGGCCCCCATGGCTACACCTTC
CDR3: CASSLTRGPHGYTF

J: TRBJ1-4
D: TRBD1
V: TRBV6-8
size: once
DNA: TGTGCCAGCAGTAGGGGACAGGGAGTTTTAGATTTGCGTGAAAAACTGTTTTTT
CDR3: CASSRGQGVLDLREKLFF

J: TRBJ2-1
D: TRBD2
V: TRBV30
size: once
DNA: TGTGCCTGTACTGGGACTAGCGGGAGGTCCTACAATGAGCAGTTCTTC
CDR3: CACTGTSGRSYNEQFF

J: TRBJ2-7
D: NA
V: TRBV11-3
size: NA
DNA: TGTGCCAGCAGCTTATTAAGGGGGGCCTACGAGCAGTACTTC
CDR3: CASSLLRGAYEQYF

J: TRBJ2-5
D: NA
V: TRBV22-1
size: NA
DNA: TGTGCCAGCAGTGTCAGGAACCAAGAGACCCAGTACTTC
CDR3: CASSVRNQETQYF

J: TRBJ2-7
D: NA
V: TRBV18
size: NA
DNA: TGTGCCAGCACTTCCGGCTTGCTAGCAGGCGGATTTGAGCAGTATTTC
CDR3: CASTSGLLAGGFEQYF

J: TRBJ1-5
D: NA
V: TRBV28
size: NA
DNA: TGTGCCAGCAAGGGCAGCAATCAGCCCCAGCATTTT
CDR3: CASKGSNQPQHF

J: TRBJ2-3
D: NA
V: TRBV1
size: NA
DNA: TGCGCCAGCAGCCAAGAATCGGGGACTAGCGGTTTAGGGCAGTATTTT
CDR3: CASSQESGTSGLGQYF

J: TRBJ1-5
D: NA
V: TRBV18
size: NA
DNA: TGTGCCAGCTCACCCACCGATCAGCCCCAGCATTTT
CDR3: CASSPTDQPQHF

J: TRBJ1-2
D: NA
V: TRBV18
size: NA
DNA: TGTGCCAGCTCACCAATCGAGGGCACTGGCTACACCTTC
CDR3: CASSPIEGTGYTF

J: TRBJ1-2
D: NA
V: TRBV7-5
size: NA
DNA: TGTGCCAGCAGCTTAGCGGTGGACCCGGGGGGCTACACCTTC
CDR3: CASSLAVDPGGYTF

J: TRBJ1-1
D: TRBD1
V: TRBV18
size: NA
DNA: TGTGCCAGCTCACCTAGAGACAGGGGACGTGGCACTGAAGCTTTCTTT
CDR3: CASSPRDRGRGTEAFF

J: TRBJ2-5
D: NA
V: TRBV7-7
size: NA
DNA: TGTGCTAGCAGCTTAGTGGGGTTCGAAAAAGAGACCCAGTACTTC
CDR3: CASSLVGFEKETQYF

J: TRBJ1-2
D: NA
V: TRBV18
size: NA
DNA: TGTGCCAGCTCACCATTAGGCGGCGGTAACTATGGCTACACCTTC
CDR3: CASSPLGGGNYGYTF

J: TRBJ1-4
D: NA
V: TRBV6-8
size: few
DNA: TGTGCCAGCAGTTACTCGATAATAGGGGAAAAACTGTTTTTT
CDR3: CASSYSIIGEKLFF

J: TRBJ2-5
D: TRBD2
V: TRBV6-8
size: NA
DNA: TGTGCCAGCAGAATAGGACTAGCTCCTAAAGAGACCCAGTACTTC
CDR3: CASRIGLAPKETQYF

J: TRBJ2-2
D: TRBD1
V: TRBV29-1
size: NA
DNA: TGCAGCGTTGATACAGGGGAATGGTCCGGGGAGCTGTTTTTT
CDR3: CSVDTGEWSGELFF

J: TRBJ1-4
D: NA
V: TRBV18
size: NA
DNA: TGTGCCAGCTCACCAAGATCTGAAAAACTGTTTTTT
CDR3: CASSPRSEKLFF

J: TRBJ1-3
D: NA
V: TRBV30
size: NA
DNA: TGTGCCCTAGGGTCGGGGGCTGGAAACACCATATATTTT
CDR3: CALGSGAGNTIYF

J: TRBJ1-1
D: NA
V: TRBV19
size: NA
DNA: TGTGCCAGTCGAAGGGGTTACACTGAAGCTTTCTTT
CDR3: CASRRGYTEAFF

J: TRBJ2-7
D: TRBD1
V: TRBV18
size: NA
DNA: TGTGCCAGCTCACCCTCAACAGGGGACGAGCAGTACTTC
CDR3: CASSPSTGDEQYF

J: TRBJ2-4
D: TRBD2
V: TRBV11-3
size: NA
DNA: TGTGCCAGCAGCGCCGGACTAGCGGGAGACAAAAACATTCAGTACTTC
CDR3: CASSAGLAGDKNIQYF

J: TRBJ1-1
D: NA
V: TRBV25-1
size: NA
DNA: TGTGCCAGCAGATCGATGAACACTGAAGCTTTCTTT
CDR3: CASRSMNTEAFF

J: TRBJ2-1
D: NA
V: TRBV7-5
size: NA
DNA: TGTGCCAGCAGCATCAACAGGGTAAACAATGAGCAGTTCTTC
CDR3: CASSINRVNNEQFF

J: TRBJ2-1
D: TRBD2
V: TRBV12-5
size: NA
DNA: TGTGCTAGTGGTTCCTCCGGACTAGCGGGAGGAAAGAGCTCCTACAATGAGCAGTTCTTC
CDR3: CASGSSGLAGGKSSYNEQFF

J: TRBJ2-1
D: NA
V: TRBV19
size: NA
DNA: TGTGCCAGTGGGGCTAGTGGGGTATTCGGTGAGCAGTTCTTC
CDR3: CASGASGVFGEQFF

J: TRBJ2-3
D: NA
V: TRBV11-3
size: NA
DNA: TGTGCCAGCAGCTTACAAGGGGTGGGCACAGATACGCAGTATTTT
CDR3: CASSLQGVGTDTQYF

J: TRBJ2-3
D: TRBD1
V: TRBV29-1
size: NA
DNA: TGCAGCGTGGACAGGAACGGGGATACGCAGTATTTT
CDR3: CSVDRNGDTQYF

J: TRBJ2-4
D: NA
V: TRBV10-3
size: few
DNA: TGTGCCATCAGTGAGGGGGGGTCCAAAAACATTCAGTACTTC
CDR3: CAISEGGSKNIQYF

J: TRBJ2-7
D: NA
V: TRBV1
size: few
DNA: TGCGCCAGCAGCCATAGGACAGGGCCCGGGAGGAATTCCTATGAGCAGTACTTC
CDR3: CASSHRTGPGRNSYEQYF

J: TRBJ2-3
D: TRBD1
V: TRBV7-1
size: NA
DNA: TGTGCCAGCAGCTTAGGGACAGGGACCGATACGCAGTATTTT
CDR3: CASSLGTGTDTQYF

J: TRBJ2-4
D: NA
V: TRBV10-3
size: NA
DNA: TGTGCCATCAGTGAGTCCCCTACGGGGCGGGTGAACATTCAGTACTTC
CDR3: CAISESPTGRVNIQYF

J: TRBJ2-1
D: NA
V: TRBV14
size: few
DNA: TGTGCCAGCAGCCCACAGCTACCGACGGTTCGCAATGAGCAGTTCTTC
CDR3: CASSPQLPTVRNEQFF

J: TRBJ1-1
D: NA
V: TRBV5-1
size: NA
DNA: TGCGCCAGCAGCTTGGCCATTGGGGGAAACACTGAAGCTTTCTTT
CDR3: CASSLAIGGNTEAFF

J: TRBJ2-5
D: NA
V: TRBV2
size: NA
DNA: TGTGCCAGCAGTGCTCGGCGGAACGAAGAGACCCAGTACTTC
CDR3: CASSARRNEETQYF